The clone carrying this T cell receptor (beta chain) was detected ten times or more. Its antigen is not known. This sample is part of a study of regulatory T cells in long-lasting Graves disease. The TCR beta library used iRepertoire HTBI primers with Arm-PCR amplification of CDR3. Original handling: Identification yielded some 65 TRBV and more than 12 TRBJ segments across samples. Using its own MiXCR run on the multiplex PCR reads, TCRdb lists one record per CDR3 protein. The V and J calls shown here were made by TCRdb, not taken from the authors' results. The data hold some 250,000 distinct CDR3 sequences, with over 20% observed a single time. Study-level findings and limits: TRBV28, TRBJ1-2 and TRBJ2-5 were segments that persistent disease favored.

The time point here: newly diagnosed GD, antithyroid drugs for less than 3 months. Scientists built the TCR library using RNA that was extracted from PBMCs. CDR3 size: 15 residues. V was trimmed by 6 bases and J by 8 bases, leaving 20 bases between them. Germline CDR1 MDHEN, CDR2 SYDVKM. The rearrangement joins TRBV28 to TRBJ1-5; possibly TRBD1 for D (5 bases). Specimen: peripheral blood mononuclear cells (PBMCs), collected at new diagnosis, from a patient treated with antithyroid drugs. The TCR was taken from a female donor with Graves disease. This CDR3 is CASSTPKRVGEPQHF. CDR3 coding DNA: TGTGCCAGCAGCACGCCGAAGCGGGTGGGGGAGCCCCAGCATTTT.